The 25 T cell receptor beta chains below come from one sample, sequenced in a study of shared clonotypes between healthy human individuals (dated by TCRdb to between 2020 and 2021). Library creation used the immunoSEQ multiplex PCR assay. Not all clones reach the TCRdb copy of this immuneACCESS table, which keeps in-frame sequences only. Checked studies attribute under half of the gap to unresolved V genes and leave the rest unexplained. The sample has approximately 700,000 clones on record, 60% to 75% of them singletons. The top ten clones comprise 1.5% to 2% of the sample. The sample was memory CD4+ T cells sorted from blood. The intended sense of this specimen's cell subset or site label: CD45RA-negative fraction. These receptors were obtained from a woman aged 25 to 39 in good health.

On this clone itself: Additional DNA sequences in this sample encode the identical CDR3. The CDR3 region is CASSLQGQETQYF. CDR3 nucleotides: TGTGCCAGCAGCCTACAGGGCCAAGAGACCCAGTACTTC. The V call is TRBV4-2, the J call TRBJ2-5, with D possibly being TRBD1 (6 bases). Trimming left V 4 bases short and J 1 base short, with 7 bases between. The CDR3 consists of 13 residues. The germline gives CDR1 LGHNA, CDR2 YNFKEQ.

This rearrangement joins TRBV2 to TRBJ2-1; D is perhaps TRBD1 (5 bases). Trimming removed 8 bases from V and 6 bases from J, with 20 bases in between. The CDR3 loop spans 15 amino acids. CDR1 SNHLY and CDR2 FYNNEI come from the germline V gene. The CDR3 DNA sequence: TGTGCCAGCCATCTCGGACCGAGCAGGGCCAATGAGCAGTTCTTC. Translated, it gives CASHLGPSRANEQFF. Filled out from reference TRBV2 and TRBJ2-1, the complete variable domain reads EPEVTQTPSHQVTQMGQEVILRCVPISNHLYFYWYRQILGQKVEFLVSFYNNEISEKSEIFDDQFSVERPDGSNFTLKIRSTKLEDSAMYFCASHLGPSRANEQFFGPGTRLTVL.

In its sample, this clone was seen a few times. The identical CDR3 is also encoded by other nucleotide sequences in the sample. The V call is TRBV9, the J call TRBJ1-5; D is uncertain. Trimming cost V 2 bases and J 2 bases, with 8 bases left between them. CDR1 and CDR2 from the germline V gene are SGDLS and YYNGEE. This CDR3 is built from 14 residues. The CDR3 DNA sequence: TGTGCCAGCAGCGTCTCGTGGGGCAATCAGCCCCAGCATTTT. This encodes CASSVSWGNQPQHF.

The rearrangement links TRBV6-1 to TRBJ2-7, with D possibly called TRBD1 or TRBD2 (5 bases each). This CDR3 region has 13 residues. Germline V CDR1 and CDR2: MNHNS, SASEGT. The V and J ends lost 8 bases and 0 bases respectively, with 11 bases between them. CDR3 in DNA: TGTGCCAGCTCTGTGGGGGACTCCTACGAGCAGTACTTC. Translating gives CASSVGDSYEQYF.

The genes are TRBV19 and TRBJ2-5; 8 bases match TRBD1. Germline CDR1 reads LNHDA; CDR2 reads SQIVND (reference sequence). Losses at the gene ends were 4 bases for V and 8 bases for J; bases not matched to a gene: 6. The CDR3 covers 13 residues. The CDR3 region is CASSRDRGLTQYF. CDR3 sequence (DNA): TGTGCCAGTAGTAGAGACAGGGGACTCACCCAGTACTTC.

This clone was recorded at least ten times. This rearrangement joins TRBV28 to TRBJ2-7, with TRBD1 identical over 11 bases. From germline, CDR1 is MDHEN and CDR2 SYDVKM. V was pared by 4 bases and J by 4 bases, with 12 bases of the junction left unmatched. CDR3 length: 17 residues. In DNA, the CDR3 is TGTGCCAGCAGTTACGGGTTCGGGACAGGGGGATTTTACGAGCAGTACTTC. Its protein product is CASSYGFGTGGFYEQYF.

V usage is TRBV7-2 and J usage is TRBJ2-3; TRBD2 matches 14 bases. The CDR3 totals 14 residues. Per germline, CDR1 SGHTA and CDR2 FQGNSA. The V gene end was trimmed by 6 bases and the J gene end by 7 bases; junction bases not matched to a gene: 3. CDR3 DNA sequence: TGTGCCAGCAGGACTAGCGGGAGGGAGAATACGCAGTATTTT. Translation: CASRTSGRENTQYF.

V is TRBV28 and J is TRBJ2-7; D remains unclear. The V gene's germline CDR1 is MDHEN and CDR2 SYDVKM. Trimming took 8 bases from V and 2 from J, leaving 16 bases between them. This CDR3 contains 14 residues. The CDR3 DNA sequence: TGTGCCAGCGGGATGACCTTGCCTACCTACGAGCAGTACTTC. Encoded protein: CASGMTLPTYEQYF.

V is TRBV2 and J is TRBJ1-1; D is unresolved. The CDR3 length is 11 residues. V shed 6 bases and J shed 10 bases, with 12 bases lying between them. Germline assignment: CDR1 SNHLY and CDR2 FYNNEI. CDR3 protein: CASRGFKGAFF. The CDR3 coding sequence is TGTGCCAGCAGGGGGTTTAAAGGAGCTTTCTTT.

The CDR3 sequence is CASSSYRGTNEKLFF. The CDR3 nucleotides read TGTGCCAGCAGCTCTTACAGGGGTACTAATGAAAAACTGTTTTTT. The gene calls are TRBV7-8 and TRBJ1-4; 7 bases match TRBD1. CDR1 SGHVS and CDR2 FQNEAQ come from the germline V gene. The CDR3 length is 15 residues. V shed 4 bases and J 2 bases; nucleotides not matched to a gene: 4.

CDR3 DNA sequence: TGCGCCAGCAGCCAAGATCCCGGACTAGCGGGAGGGGGTGAGACCCAGTACTTC. Translated: CASSQDPGLAGGGETQYF. The chain recombines TRBV4-1 with TRBJ2-5, with 15 bases identical to TRBD2. There are 18 residues in the CDR3. Losses at the gene ends were 0 bases for V and 5 bases for J; bases not matched to a gene: 7. Germline CDR1 and CDR2: MGHRA and YSYEKL.

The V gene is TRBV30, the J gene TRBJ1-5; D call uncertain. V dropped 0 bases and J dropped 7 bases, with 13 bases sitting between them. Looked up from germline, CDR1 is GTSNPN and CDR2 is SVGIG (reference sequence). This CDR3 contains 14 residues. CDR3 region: CAWSVRSGPQPQHF. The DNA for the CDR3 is TGTGCCTGGAGTGTGAGATCGGGTCCGCAGCCCCAGCATTTT.

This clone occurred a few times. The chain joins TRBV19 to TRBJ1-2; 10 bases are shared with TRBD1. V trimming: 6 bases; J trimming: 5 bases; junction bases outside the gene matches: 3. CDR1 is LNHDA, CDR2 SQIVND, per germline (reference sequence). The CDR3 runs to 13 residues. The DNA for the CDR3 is TGTGCCAGTAGCGTGGGACAGGGGTATGGCTACACCTTC. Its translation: CASSVGQGYGYTF. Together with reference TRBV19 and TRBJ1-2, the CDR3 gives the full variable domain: DGGITQSPKYLFRKEGQNVTLSCEQNLNHDAMYWYRQDPGQGLRLIYYSQIVNDFQKGDIAEGYSVSREKKESFPLTVTSAQKNPTAFYLCASSVGQGYGYTFGSGTRLTVV.

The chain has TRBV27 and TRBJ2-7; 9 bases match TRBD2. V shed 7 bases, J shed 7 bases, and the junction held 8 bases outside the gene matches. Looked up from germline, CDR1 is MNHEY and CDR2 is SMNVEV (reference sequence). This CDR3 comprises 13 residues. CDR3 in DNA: TGTGCCAGCACATTGCGGGAGGGAGGGGAGCAGTACTTC. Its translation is CASTLREGGEQYF.

The CDR3 loop is CASSLGTGGNYGYTF. CDR3 sequence (DNA): TGTGCCAGCAGTCTTGGGACAGGGGGCAACTATGGCTACACCTTC. The chain recombines TRBV28 with TRBJ1-2, with TRBD1 matching 12 bases. Unmatched junction bases numbered 3, after V lost 5 bases and J lost 2 bases. Germline V lookup: CDR1 MDHEN, CDR2 SYDVKM. This CDR3 region has 15 residues.

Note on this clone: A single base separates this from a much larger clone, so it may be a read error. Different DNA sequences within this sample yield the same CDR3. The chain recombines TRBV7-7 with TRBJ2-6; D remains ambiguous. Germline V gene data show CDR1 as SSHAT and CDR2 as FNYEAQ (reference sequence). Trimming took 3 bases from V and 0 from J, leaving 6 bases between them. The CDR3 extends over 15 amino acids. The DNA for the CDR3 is TGTGCCAGCAGCTTGGGTGGCTCTGGGGCCAACGTCCTGACTTTC. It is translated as CASSLGGSGANVLTF. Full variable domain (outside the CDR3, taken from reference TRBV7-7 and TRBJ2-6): GAGVSQSPRYKVTKRGQDVTLRCDPISSHATLYWYQQALGQGPEFLTYFNYEAQPDKSGLPSDRFSAERPEGSISTLTIQRTEQRDSAMYRCASSLGGSGANVLTFGAGSRLTVL.

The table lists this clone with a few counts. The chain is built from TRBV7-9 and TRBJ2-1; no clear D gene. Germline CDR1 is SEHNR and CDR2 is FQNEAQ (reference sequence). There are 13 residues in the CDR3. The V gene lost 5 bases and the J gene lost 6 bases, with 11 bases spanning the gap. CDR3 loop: CASSVIVANEQFF. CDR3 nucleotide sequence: TGTGCCAGCAGCGTCATTGTGGCCAATGAGCAGTTCTTC.

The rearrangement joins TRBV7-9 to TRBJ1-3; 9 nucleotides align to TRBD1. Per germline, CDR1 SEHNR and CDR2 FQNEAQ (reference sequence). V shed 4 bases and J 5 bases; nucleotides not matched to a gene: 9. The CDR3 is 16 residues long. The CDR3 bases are TGTGCCAGCAGCTGGGACAGGGTATCTCCTAGAAACACCATATATTTT. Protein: CASSWDRVSPRNTIYF.

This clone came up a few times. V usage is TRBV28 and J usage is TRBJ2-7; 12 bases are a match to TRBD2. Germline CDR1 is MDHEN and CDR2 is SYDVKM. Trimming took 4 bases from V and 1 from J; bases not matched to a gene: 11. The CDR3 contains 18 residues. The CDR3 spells CASSSPSTSGRRSYEQYF. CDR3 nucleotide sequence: TGTGCCAGCAGTTCACCCTCCACTAGCGGGAGGAGGTCCTACGAGCAGTACTTC.

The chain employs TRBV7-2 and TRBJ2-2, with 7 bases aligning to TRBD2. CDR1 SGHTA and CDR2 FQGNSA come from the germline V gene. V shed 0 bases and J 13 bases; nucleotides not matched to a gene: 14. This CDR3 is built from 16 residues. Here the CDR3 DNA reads TGTGCCAGCAGCTTAGCGGGAGGCGGGAGTTTGGTCGGGCTGTTTTTT. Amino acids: CASSLAGGGSLVGLFF.

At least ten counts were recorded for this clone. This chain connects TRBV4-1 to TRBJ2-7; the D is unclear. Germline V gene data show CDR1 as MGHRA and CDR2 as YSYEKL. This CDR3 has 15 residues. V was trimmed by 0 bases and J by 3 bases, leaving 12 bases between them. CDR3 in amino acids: CASSQESDPLYEQYF. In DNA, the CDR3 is TGCGCCAGCAGCCAAGAAAGTGACCCACTCTACGAGCAGTACTTC.

The CDR3 nucleotides read TGTGCCACCAGCACCTACAGGATTAGCAATCAGCCCCAGCATTTT. Translating gives CATSTYRISNQPQHF. The chain has TRBV15 and TRBJ1-5; possible D gene TRBD1, 5 bases. The V end was cut by 4 bases, the J end by 0 bases, with 10 bases between. The CDR3 has 15 residues. Per germline, CDR1 LNHNV and CDR2 YYDKDF (reference sequence).

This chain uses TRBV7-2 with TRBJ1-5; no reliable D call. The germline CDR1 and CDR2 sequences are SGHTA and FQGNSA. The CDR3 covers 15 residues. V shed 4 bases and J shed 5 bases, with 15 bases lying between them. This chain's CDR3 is CASSSWAGSHQPQHF. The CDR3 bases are TGTGCCAGCAGCTCCTGGGCGGGGTCACATCAGCCCCAGCATTTT.

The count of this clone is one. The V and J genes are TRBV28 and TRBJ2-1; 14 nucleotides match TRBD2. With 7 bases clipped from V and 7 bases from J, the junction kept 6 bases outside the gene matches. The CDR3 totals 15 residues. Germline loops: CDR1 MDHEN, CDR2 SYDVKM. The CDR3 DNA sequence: TGTGCCAGCATCTTCGGGACTAGCGGGAGTAATGAGCAGTTCTTC. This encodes CASIFGTSGSNEQFF.

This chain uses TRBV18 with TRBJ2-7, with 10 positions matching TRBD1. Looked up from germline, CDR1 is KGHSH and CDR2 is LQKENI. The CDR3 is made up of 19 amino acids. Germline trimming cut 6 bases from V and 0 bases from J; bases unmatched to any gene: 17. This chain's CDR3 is CASSHRDRGPNGYSYEQYF. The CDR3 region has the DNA TGTGCCAGCTCTCACCGCGACAGGGGGCCTAACGGATACTCCTACGAGCAGTACTTC.